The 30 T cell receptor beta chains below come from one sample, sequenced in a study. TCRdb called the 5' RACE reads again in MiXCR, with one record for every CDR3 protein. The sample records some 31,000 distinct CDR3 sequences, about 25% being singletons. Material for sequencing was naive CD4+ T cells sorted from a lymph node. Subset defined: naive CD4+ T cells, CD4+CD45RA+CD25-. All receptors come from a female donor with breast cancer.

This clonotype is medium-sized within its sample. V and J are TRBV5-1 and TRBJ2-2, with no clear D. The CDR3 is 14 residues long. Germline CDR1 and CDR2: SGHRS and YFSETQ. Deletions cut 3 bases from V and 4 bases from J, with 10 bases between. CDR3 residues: CASSSLQPTGELFF. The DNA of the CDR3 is TGCGCCAGCAGCTCTCTACAACCCACCGGGGAGCTGTTTTTT.

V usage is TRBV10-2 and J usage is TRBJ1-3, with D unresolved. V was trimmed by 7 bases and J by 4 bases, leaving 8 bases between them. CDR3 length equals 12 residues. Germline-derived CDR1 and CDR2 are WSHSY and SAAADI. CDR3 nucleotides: TGCGCCAGCAAAGTGTCCGGAAACACCATATATTTT. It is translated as CASKVSGNTIYF.

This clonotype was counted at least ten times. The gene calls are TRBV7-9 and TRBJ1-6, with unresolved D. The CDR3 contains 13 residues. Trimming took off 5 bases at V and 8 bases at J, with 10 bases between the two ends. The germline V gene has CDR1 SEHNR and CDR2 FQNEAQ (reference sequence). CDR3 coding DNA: TGTGCCAGCAGCCCTACCCGGGATTCACCCCTCCACTTT. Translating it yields CASSPTRDSPLHF. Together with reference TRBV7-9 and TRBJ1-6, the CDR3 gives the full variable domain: DTGVSQNPRHKITKRGQNVTFRCDPISEHNRLYWYRQTLGQGPEFLTYFQNEAQLEKSRLLSDRFSAERPKGSFSTLEIQRTEQGDSAMYLCASSPTRDSPLHFGNGTRLTVT.

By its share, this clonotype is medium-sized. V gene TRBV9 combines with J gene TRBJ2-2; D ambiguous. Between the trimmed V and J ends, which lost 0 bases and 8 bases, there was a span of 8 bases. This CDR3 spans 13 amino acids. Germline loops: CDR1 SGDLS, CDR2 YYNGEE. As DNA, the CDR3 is TGTGCCAGCAGCGTAGAAGGGATAGGGGAGCTGTTTTTT. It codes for CASSVEGIGELFF.

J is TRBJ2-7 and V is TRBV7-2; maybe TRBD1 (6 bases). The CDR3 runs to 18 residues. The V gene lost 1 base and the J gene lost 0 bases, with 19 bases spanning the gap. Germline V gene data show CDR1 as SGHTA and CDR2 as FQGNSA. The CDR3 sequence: CASSLGGGLSPDSYEQYF. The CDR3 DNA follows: TGTGCCAGCAGCTTAGGTGGGGGCCTCTCCCCCGACTCCTACGAGCAGTACTTC.

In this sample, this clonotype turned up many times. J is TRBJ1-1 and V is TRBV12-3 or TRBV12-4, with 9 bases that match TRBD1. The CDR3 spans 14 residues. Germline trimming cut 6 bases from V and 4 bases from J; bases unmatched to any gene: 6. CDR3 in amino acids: CASRQQGAITEAFF. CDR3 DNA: TGTGCCAGCAGGCAACAGGGGGCGATCACTGAAGCTTTCTTT.

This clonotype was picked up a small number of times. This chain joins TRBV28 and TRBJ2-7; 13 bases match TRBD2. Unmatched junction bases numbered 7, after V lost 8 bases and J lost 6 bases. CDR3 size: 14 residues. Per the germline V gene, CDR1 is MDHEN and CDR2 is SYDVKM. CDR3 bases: TGTGCCAGCCGAGGGACTAGCGGGACCCGCGAGCAGTACTTC. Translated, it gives CASRGTSGTREQYF.

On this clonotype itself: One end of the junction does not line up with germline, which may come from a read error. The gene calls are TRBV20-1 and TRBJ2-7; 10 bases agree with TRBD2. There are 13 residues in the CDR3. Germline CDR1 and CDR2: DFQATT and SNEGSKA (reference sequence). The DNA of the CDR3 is TGCGGTGCTAGAGAGGGAAGCGGGAGGGTGCAGTACTTC. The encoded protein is CGAREGSGRVQYF.

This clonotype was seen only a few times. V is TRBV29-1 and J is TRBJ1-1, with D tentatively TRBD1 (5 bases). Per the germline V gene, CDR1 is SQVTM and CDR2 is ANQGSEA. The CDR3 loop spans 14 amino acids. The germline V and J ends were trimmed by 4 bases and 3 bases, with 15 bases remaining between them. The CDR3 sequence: CSVGRGIDYTEAFF. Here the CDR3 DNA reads TGCAGCGTTGGGAGGGGCATTGATTACACTGAAGCTTTCTTT.

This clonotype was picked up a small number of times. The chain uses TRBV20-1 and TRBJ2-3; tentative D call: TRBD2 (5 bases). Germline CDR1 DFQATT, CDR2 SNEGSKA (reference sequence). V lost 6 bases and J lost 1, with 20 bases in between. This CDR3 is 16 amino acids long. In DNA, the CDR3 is TGCAGTGCCGGAGGCCGGACCCGTCGGGGCACAGATACGCAGTATTTT. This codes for CSAGGRTRRGTDTQYF.

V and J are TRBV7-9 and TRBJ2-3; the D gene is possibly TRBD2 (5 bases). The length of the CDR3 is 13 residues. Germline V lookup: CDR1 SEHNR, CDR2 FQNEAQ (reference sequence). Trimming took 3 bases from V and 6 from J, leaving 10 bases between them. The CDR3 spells CASSFQLVDTQYF. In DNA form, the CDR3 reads TGTGCCAGCAGCTTCCAACTAGTGGATACGCAGTATTTT.

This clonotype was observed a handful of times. CDR3 region: CSAHGVSGQVKNIQYF. The CDR3 DNA reads TGCAGTGCACATGGGGTTTCGGGACAGGTCAAAAACATTCAGTACTTC. This chain joins TRBV20-1 and TRBJ2-4, with TRBD1 matching over 8 bases. Germline V gives CDR1 DFQATT, CDR2 SNEGSKA (reference sequence). V lost 6 bases to trimming and J lost 3 bases; unmatched junction nucleotides: 13. The CDR3 runs 16 residues.

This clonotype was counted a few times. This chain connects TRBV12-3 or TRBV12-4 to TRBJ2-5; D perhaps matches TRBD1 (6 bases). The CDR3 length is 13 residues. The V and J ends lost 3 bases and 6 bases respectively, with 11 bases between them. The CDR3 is CASSLDSVKTQYF. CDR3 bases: TGTGCCAGCAGTTTGGACAGCGTAAAGACCCAGTACTTC.

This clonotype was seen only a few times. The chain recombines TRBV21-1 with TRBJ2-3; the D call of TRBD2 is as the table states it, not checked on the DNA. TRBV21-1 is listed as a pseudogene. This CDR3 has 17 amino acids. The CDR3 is CASSYSSGSQDTDTQYF. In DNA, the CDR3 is TGTGCCAGCAGCTACTCGTCTGGGAGTCAAGACACAGATACGCAGTATTTT.

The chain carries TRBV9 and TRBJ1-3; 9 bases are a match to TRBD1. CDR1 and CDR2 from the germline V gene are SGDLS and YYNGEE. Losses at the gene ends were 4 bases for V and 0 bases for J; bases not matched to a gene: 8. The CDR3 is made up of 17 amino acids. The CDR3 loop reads CASSTTGQGSSGNTIYF. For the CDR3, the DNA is TGTGCCAGCAGCACTACGGGACAGGGAAGCTCTGGAAACACCATATATTTT.

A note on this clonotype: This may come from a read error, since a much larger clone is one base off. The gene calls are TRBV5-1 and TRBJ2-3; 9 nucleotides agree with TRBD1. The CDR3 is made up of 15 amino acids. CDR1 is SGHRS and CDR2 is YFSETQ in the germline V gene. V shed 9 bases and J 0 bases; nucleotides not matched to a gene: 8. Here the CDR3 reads CANTRQGGSTDTQYF. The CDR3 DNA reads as TGCGCCAACACCAGACAGGGGGGGAGCACAGATACGCAGTATTTT.

This CDR3 is CASSNRDSGANVLTF. The DNA for the CDR3 is TGTGCCAGCAGTAACAGAGATTCTGGGGCCAACGTCCTGACTTTC. The chain uses TRBV6-5 and TRBJ2-6; D not resolved. The CDR3 runs 15 residues. V lost 5 bases and J 1 base, leaving 9 bases between the germline ends. In germline, CDR1 is MNHEY, CDR2 SVGAGI.

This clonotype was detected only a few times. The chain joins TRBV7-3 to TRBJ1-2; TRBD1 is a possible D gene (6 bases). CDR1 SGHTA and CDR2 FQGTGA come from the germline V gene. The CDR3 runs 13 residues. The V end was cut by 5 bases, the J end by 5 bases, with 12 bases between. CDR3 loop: CASSANRDYGYTF. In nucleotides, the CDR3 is TGTGCCAGCAGCGCTAACAGGGATTATGGCTACACCTTC.

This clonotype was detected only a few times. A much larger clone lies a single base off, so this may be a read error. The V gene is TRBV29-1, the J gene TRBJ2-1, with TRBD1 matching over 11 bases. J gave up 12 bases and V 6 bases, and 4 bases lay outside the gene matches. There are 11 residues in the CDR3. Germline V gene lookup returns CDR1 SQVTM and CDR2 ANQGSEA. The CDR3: CSVDRGHGQFF. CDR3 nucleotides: TGCAGCGTGGACAGGGGGCATGGGCAGTTCTTC.

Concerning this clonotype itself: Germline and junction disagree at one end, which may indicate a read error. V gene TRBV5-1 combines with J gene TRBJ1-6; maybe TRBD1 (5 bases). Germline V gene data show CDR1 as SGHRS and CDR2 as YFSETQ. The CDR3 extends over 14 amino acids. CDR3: CASSLRGENSPLRF. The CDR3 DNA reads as TGCGCCAGCAGCTTGCGGGGGGAGAATTCACCCCTCCGCTTT.

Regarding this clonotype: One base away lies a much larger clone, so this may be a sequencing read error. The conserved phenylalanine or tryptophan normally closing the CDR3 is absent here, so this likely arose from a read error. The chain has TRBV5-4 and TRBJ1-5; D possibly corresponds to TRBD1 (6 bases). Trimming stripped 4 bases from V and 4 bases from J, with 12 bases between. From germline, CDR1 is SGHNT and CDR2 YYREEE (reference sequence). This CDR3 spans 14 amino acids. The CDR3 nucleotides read TGTGCCAGCAGCCCGGGAGGGGGGAATCAGCCCCAGCATTGT. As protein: CASSPGGGNQPQHC.

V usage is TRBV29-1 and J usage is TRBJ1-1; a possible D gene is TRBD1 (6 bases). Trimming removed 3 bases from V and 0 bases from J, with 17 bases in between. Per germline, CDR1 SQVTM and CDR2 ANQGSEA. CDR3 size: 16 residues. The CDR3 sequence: CSVDWGQKAVNTEAFF. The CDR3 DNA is TGCAGCGTTGATTGGGGACAAAAGGCCGTGAACACTGAAGCTTTCTTT. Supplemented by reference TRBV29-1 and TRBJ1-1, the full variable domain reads SAVISQKPSRDICQRGTSLTIQCQVDSQVTMMFWYRQQPGQSLTLIATANQGSEATYESGFVIDKFPISRPNLTFSTLTVSNMSPEDSSIYLCSVDWGQKAVNTEAFFGQGTRLTVV.

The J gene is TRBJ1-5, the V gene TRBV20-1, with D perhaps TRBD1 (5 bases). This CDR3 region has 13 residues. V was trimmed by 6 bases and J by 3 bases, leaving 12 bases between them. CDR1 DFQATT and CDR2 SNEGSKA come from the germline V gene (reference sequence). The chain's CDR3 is CSARVLDNQPQHF. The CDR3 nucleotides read TGCAGTGCCAGGGTTTTGGACAATCAGCCCCAGCATTTT.

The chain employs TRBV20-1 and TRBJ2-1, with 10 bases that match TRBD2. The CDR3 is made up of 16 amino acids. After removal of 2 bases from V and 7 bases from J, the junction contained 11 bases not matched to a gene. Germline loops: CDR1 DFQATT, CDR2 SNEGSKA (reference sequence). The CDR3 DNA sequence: TGCAGTGCTAGAACTATCCTAGCGGGAGCTAGGAATGAGCAGTTCTTC. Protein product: CSARTILAGARNEQFF.

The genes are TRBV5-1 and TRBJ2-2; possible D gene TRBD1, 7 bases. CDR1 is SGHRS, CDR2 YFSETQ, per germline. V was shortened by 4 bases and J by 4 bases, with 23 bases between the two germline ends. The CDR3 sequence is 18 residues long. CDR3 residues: CASSRGGTAGGSTGELFF. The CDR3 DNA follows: TGCGCCAGCAGCCGCGGCGGGACAGCCGGTGGGAGCACCGGGGAGCTGTTTTTT.

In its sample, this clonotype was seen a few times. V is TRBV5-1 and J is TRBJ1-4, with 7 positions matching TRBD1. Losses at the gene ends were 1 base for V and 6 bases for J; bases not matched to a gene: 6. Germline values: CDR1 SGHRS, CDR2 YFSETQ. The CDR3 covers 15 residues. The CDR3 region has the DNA TGCGCCAGCAGCTTGCAATCGGGACAGCATGAAAAACTGTTTTTT. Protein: CASSLQSGQHEKLFF.

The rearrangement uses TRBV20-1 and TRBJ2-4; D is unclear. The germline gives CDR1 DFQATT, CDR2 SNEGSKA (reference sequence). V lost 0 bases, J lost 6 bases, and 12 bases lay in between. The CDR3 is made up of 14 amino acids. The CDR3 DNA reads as TGCAGTGCTAGAGACTCGGAACATTCAAACATTCAGTACTTC. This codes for CSARDSEHSNIQYF.

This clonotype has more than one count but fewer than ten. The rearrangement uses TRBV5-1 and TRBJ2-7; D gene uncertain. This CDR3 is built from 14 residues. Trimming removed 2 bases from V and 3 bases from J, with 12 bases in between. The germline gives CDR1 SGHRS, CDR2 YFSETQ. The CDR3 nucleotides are TGCGCCAGCAGCTTTTCTGAGAATGGCTACGAGCAGTACTTC. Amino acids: CASSFSENGYEQYF.

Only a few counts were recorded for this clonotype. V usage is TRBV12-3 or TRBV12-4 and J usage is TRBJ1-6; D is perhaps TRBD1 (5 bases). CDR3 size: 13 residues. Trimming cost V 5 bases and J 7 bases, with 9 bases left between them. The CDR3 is CASSPRQNSPLHF. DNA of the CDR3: TGTGCCAGCAGTCCAAGACAGAATTCACCCCTCCACTTT.

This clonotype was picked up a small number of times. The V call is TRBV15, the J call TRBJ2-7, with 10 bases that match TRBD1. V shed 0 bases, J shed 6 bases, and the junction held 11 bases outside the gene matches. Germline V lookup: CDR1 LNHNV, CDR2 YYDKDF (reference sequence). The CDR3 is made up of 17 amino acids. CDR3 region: CATSREDFDRGQVEQYF. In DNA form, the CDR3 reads TGTGCCACCAGCAGAGAAGACTTCGACAGGGGGCAGGTCGAGCAGTACTTC.